This TCR beta chain appears in the sequencing data of a study of control samples from healthy donors and cancer patients. Profiling relied on immunoSEQ multiplex PCR, and the TCRdb table lists in-frame clones only, not all of them. The table has about 180,000 clones, around nine tenths seen once. This clone has only one observation. The receptor comes from a man younger than 40 in good health. The source material was blood.

The DNA for the CDR3 is TGCGCCAGCAGCCCGGGACCCCCCCTTTACGAGCAGTACTTC. Translating it yields CASSPGPPLYEQYF. The J gene is TRBJ2-7, the V gene TRBV5-1; possibly TRBD1 or TRBD2 for D (5 bases each). Germline-derived CDR1 and CDR2 are SGHRS and YFSETQ. The CDR3 has 14 amino acids. V was cut by 4 bases and J by 4 bases, with 15 bases left in between. The variable domain in full, with the rest retrieved from reference TRBV5-1 and TRBJ2-7, is KAGVTQTPRYLIKTRGQQVTLSCSPISGHRSVSWYQQTPGQGLQFLFEYFSETQRNKGNFPGRFSGRQFSNSRSEMNVSTLELGDSALYLCASSPGPPLYEQYFGPGTRLTVT.